These 4 T cell receptor beta chains were all obtained from the same sample, sequenced in a study of blood T cells in healthy people across ages. For the second PCR, which ran for roughly 7 to 11 cycles, a sample-barcoded 5' primer and a J-beta primer mix were used. In TCRdb, the 5' RACE reads were re-called with MiXCR into one record per CDR3 protein. Seen here are about 1.6 million distinct CDR3 sequences, 30% to 40% observed once, and the top ten hold around 11%. The sample consisted of blood. Source of these receptors: a woman in her 30s in good health.

This clonotype has only a few counts. The chain recombines TRBV6-1 with TRBJ2-3; no reliable D call. Germline CDR1 is MNHNS and CDR2 is SASEGT. The CDR3 runs 14 residues. V lost 5 bases and J 5 bases, leaving 14 bases between the germline ends. The chain's CDR3 is CASSQMFAGDTQYF. Written as DNA, the CDR3 is TGTGCCAGCAGTCAAATGTTCGCAGGAGATACGCAGTATTTT.

On this clonotype itself: The junction and the germline gene differ at one end; a read error may be behind it. The chain joins TRBV29-1 to TRBJ2-1, with a tentative D call TRBD1 (6 bases). The CDR3 runs 13 residues. Germline CDR1 SQVTM, CDR2 ANQGSEA. CDR3 in amino acids: CSGSKGWDNEQFF. CDR3 bases: TGCAGCGGGTCAAAAGGTTGGGACAACGAGCAGTTCTTC.

This clonotype came up many times. Being one base from a much bigger clone, this may be a read error. This CDR3 reads CASSFDRGYEQYF. The CDR3 DNA is TGTGCCAGCAGTTTTGACAGGGGCTACGAGCAGTACTTC. The chain recombines TRBV6-6 with TRBJ2-7; 8 bases line up with TRBD1. Germline CDR1 is MNHNY and CDR2 is SVGAGI (reference sequence). The J segment lost 3 bases and the V segment lost 4 bases, leaving 2 bases of the junction unmatched. This CDR3 spans 13 amino acids.

V usage is TRBV7-9 and J usage is TRBJ2-3; D possibly corresponds to TRBD2 (6 bases). The CDR3 loop spans 13 amino acids. V was trimmed by 5 bases and J by 5 bases, leaving 11 bases between them. Germline V gene data show CDR1 as SEHNR and CDR2 as FQNEAQ (reference sequence). CDR3 sequence: CASSKSGLDTQYF. In DNA, the CDR3 is TGTGCCAGCAGCAAGAGCGGGTTAGATACGCAGTATTTT.